Listed below are T cell receptor beta chains from one sample, sequenced in a study of T cells in Graves' hyperthyroidism and ophthalmopathy. A single record per CDR3 protein comes from TCRdb applying MiXCR to the multiplex PCR reads. The sample includes around 620,000 distinct CDR3 sequences, about 14% of them seen just once. Sequenced: blood. These receptors were obtained from a woman aged 18-29 years with Graves' ophthalmopathy. Both conserved end residues are part of each CDR3. A D gene is named only where the DNA matches it firmly. Clone size is not always given. Where it is, it says once, few, many or a class for expanded clones.

TRBV28,-,-,TRBJ2-2,TGTGCCAGCAGTTCGGGGGTCAGGCGCGACACCGGGGAGCTGTTTTTT,CASSSGVRRDTGELFF
TRBV11-1,few,-,TRBJ2-1,TGTGCCAGCGGCGTAGGAGGCCGTACCTACAATGAGCAGTTCTTC,CASGVGGRTYNEQFF
TRBV12-3/TRBV12-4,many,-,TRBJ1-5,TGTGCCAGCAGTAGTGTGGGGCCAGGGCAGCCCCAGCATTTT,CASSSVGPGQPQHF
TRBV4-3,many,TRBD1,TRBJ2-7,TGCGCCAGCAGCCAGGGACAGGGAGCTACCTACGAGCAGTACTTC,CASSQGQGATYEQYF
TRBV29-1,many,TRBD2,TRBJ2-3,TGCAGCGTTGAACTAGCGGGAGTGATAGATACGCAGTATTTT,CSVELAGVIDTQYF
TRBV6-1,many,-,TRBJ2-7,TGTGCCAGCAGTAATCCTAGCGTTACCTACGAGCAGTACTTC,CASSNPSVTYEQYF
TRBV7-2,many,-,TRBJ1-2,TGTGCCAGCAGCCTTCAGGGAGGCTACTATGGCTACACCTTC,CASSLQGGYYGYTF
TRBV20-1,-,-,TRBJ2-2,TGCAGTGCAAAAAACCGGGCCGGGGAGCTGTTTTTT,CSAKNRAGELFF
TRBV9,few,-,TRBJ2-3,-,CASSGPVGQGSEYF
TRBV6-1,many,TRBD2,TRBJ2-7,TGTGCCAGCAGTTCCCGCGGGAGGGCCTACGAGCAGTACTTC,CASSSRGRAYEQYF
TRBV5-8,-,TRBD1,TRBJ2-5,TGTGCCAGCAGCTTGGGCGGACAGGGGAAGATCCAGTACTTC,CASSLGGQGKIQYF
TRBV11-2,many,-,TRBJ2-2,TGTGCCAGCAGCTTGGGTATTGTAGGTGGAGGGGAGCTGTTTTTT,CASSLGIVGGGELFF
TRBV24-1,-,-,TRBJ2-1,TGTGCCACCAGTGAGTACAGGATAAGGGGTTACAATGAGCAGTTCTTC,CATSEYRIRGYNEQFF
TRBV6-1,many,TRBD1,TRBJ2-7,TGTGCCAGCAGTGCTCCGGGACAGGGCCACGAGCAGTACTTC,CASSAPGQGHEQYF
TRBV7-2,many,-,TRBJ2-7,TGTGCCAGCAGCAGCTACAGGGAACTCTACGAGCAGTACTTC,CASSSYRELYEQYF